The clone carrying this TCR beta chain was seen repeatedly, ten times or more. Antigen specificity is unknown. The source of the sample is a study of blood T cells in healthy people across ages. For the second PCR, which ran for 7 to 11 cycles, a sample-barcoded 5' primer and a J-beta primer mix were used. Through a template-switch adaptor with 12 random nucleotides, each cDNA molecule received a tag. One entry per CDR3 protein results from TCRdb running MiXCR on the 5' RACE reads. The top ten hold approximately 2.1% of the sample, which has about 2 million distinct CDR3 sequences, roughly 52% seen once. The study's findings and limits: Since the PBMCs were unsorted, naive and antigen-experienced cells could not be conclusively compared.

The germline V gene encodes CDR1 SGHTA and CDR2 FQGNSA. The ends were cut back, 2 bases at V and 3 bases at J, with 5 bases in the middle. The CDR3 has 13 residues. The source is a woman between 40 and 55 years old in good health. This chain links TRBV7-2 with TRBJ2-1; D unclear. The sequenced material came from blood. The CDR3 nucleotides read TGTGCCAGCAGCTTAACAGACTACAATGAGCAGTTCTTC. Amino acids: CASSLTDYNEQFF.